The clone carrying this TCR beta chain appeared many times. The data belong to a study of T-cell reconstitution after alpha-beta-depleted transplantation in children. TCRbeta library preparation incorporated unique molecular identifiers. MiXCR, applied by TCRdb to the PCR reads, yields one record per CDR3 protein. The sample has over 150,000 distinct CDR3 sequences, more than 14% seen once; the top ten hold approximately 13%. V shed 6 bases and J shed 5 bases, with 7 bases lying between them. The CDR3 is 11 amino acids. This sequence was found in a human donor who donated a stem cell graft to a child with acute lymphoblastic leukemia. This sequence joins TRBV12-3 or TRBV12-4 and TRBJ2-5; the D gene is possibly TRBD2 (5 bases). Sequencing was performed on PBMCs from the stem cell graft donor, taken from the stem cell graft. The CDR3 nucleotides are TGTGCCAGCAGCGAGCGGGAGACCCAGTACTTC. Its protein product is CASSERETQYF.